This T cell receptor (beta chain) was documented in a study of blood T cell repertoires in COVID-19. The authors' processing: Scientists estimated how many nucleated cells there were by amplifying reference gene primers. Method: immunoSEQ multiplex PCR; TCRdb's copy keeps in-frame clones and lacks some. The V and J calls and clone size were taken over from that table, and D and trimming were inferred from the DNA. The table has 100,000 to 150,000 clones, around 85% seen once. The CDR3 consists of 17 residues. V lost 1 base, J lost 2 bases, and 5 bases stayed unmatched. Germline V gene data show CDR1 as LGHNA and CDR2 as YSLEER.

The sample consisted of peripheral blood. The gene calls are TRBV4-3 and TRBJ2-5; TRBD2 matches 12 bases. The clonotype was recovered from a woman older than 75 with acute or convalescent COVID-19. For the CDR3, the DNA is TGCGCCAGCAGCCAAGGCCTCGGACTAGCGGGACAAGAGACCCAGTACTTC. Protein product: CASSQGLGLAGQETQYF.